This T cell receptor (beta chain) is drawn from a study of T-cell memory formation after mild COVID-19 (dated by TCRdb to about 2021). Concerning the study at large: Most TCR sequence clusters were specific to one of the two donors. Two young, previously healthy adult volunteers, one female and one male, were included in the cohort. Longitudinal TCRalpha and TCRbeta repertoire sequencing tracked T-cell clones expanding and contracting after mild COVID-19 in two donors. General conclusions and limits of the study: Whether the second-wave clones peaking on day 37 were SARS-CoV-2 specific was not confirmed. Contracting CD4+ clones were located mainly in the CM and EM memory subsets, whereas CD8+ clones were found to be enriched in EMRA. Only a couple of mild cases were covered by the study, and larger cohorts that include severe cases with pre-infection samples were considered necessary. Some responding clones were detected in pre-infection memory, which suggested that pre-existing cross-reactive memory T cells had joined the SARS-CoV-2 response. Balanced CD4/CD8 phenotypes were observed for clones contracting from day 15 to 85, whereas a bias towards CD4+ was observed for a second wave of clones expanding from day 15 to 37.

Comment on this clonotype: Its antigen is still unknown. No quality values exist for individual bases; no much larger clone is one base distant.

Instrument used: Illumina NovaSeq 6000. Using 5'RACE with constant-segment primers, TCRalpha and TCRbeta cDNA libraries were constructed, with sample barcodes and unique molecular identifiers added in the process. RNA was extracted from every sample with Trizol reagent. The libraries were amplified in two PCR steps, and the second step added a second sample barcode and Illumina TruSeq adapters. Libraries were sequenced on an Illumina NovaSeq with 2 x 150 bp paired-end reads. As for the authors' bioinformatics: Reads were demultiplexed and collapsed into UMI-guided consensus sequences with migec v1.2.7. With mixcr v2.1.11, UMI consensuses were aligned to TRA and TRB V and J templates and assembled into clonotypes. Expanded or contracted clonotypes were those called significant by both edgeR and NoisET, with noise models trained on biological replicates. For edgeR calls, the cutoffs were a false discovery rate-adjusted p below 0.01 and a log2 fold-change threshold of 1. As an exploratory analysis of dynamics, max-normalized trajectories of the 1000 most abundant clonotypes were examined by PCA with hierarchical clustering. Separately sequenced CD4+ and CD8+ repertoires were used to assign a CD4 or CD8 phenotype to each responding clone. TCRdb cleaned the public reads at Q25 with fastp, built clones with MiXCR and kept in-frame beta chains. Entries are consolidated by CDR3 protein sequence, retaining the most common genes and DNA. The V and J calls here are based on TCRdb, not the publication. In all, the sample holds roughly 190,000 distinct CDR3 sequences, and around 30% of those were seen once. Of the sample, approximately 10% is held by the ten largest clones.

Ficoll-Paque density gradient centrifugation was used to isolate PBMCs. The source is an adult woman who had mild COVID-19 (a few samples of this study predate the infection). The sample titles of this study are shuffled in the database, so cell type and time point are left out; the donor was told from shared clones. Sequences were obtained from PBMCs or a T cell subset sorted from them (not recorded which).

The DNA sequence is as follows: TGCGCCAGCAGCCAAGATCTTTTGGGCTACGAGCAGTACTTC. This encodes CASSQDLLGYEQYF. The chain is encoded by TRBV4-1 joined to TRBJ2-7, with the D gene call left open. V and J lose 0 bases and 3 bases, and a span of 9 bases separates them. The CDR3 starts with the cysteine, ends with the phenylalanine, and has 14 residues. Only the CDR3 part of the read is kept: 42 bases, read in frame from the first base. The germline V gene gives CDR1 as MGHRA and CDR2 as YSYEKL.